These 14 T cell receptor beta chains came from one sample sequenced in a study of PD-1 blockade in classical Hodgkin lymphoma. The assay was immunoSEQ multiplex PCR, and TCRdb's table has in-frame clones only and misses some. The table has approximately 90,000 clones, nearly 85% seen once. The time point was: cycle 4 day 1 (C4D1), after 5 to 7 weeks of nivolumab. Every patient had relapsed following autologous stem cell transplantation, and cohorts differed in brentuximab vedotin exposure. The sample consisted of peripheral blood mononuclear cells (PBMCs), taken before the fourth cycle of nivolumab. The receptors stem from a human donor with classical Hodgkin lymphoma.

This chain uses TRBV6-5 with TRBJ1-1, with D tentatively TRBD1 (5 bases). The CDR3 totals 12 residues. CDR1 and CDR2 (germline): MNHEY, SVGAGI. V dropped 6 bases and J dropped 6 bases, with 11 bases sitting between them. CDR3 DNA sequence: TGTGCCAGCAGGATTAGGGGCGCTGAAGCTTTCTTT. It is translated as CASRIRGAEAFF.

This chain uses TRBV6-6 with TRBJ1-2; D is uncertain. The CDR3 totals 14 residues. Per the germline V gene, CDR1 is MNHNY and CDR2 is SVGAGI (reference sequence). V was pared by 7 bases and J by 3 bases, with 15 bases between. The CDR3 here is CASTLRSADYGYTF. The CDR3 DNA reads TGTGCCAGCACCTTACGGTCGGCAGACTATGGCTACACCTTC.

The CDR3 is CASSQGVAVNTQYF. CDR3 in DNA: TGCGCCAGCAGCCAAGGGGTAGCGGTGAATACGCAGTATTTT. The chain employs TRBV4-3 and TRBJ2-3; tentatively, D is TRBD2 (6 bases). V was clipped by 1 base and J by 7 bases, with 12 bases between them. Germline V lookup: CDR1 LGHNA, CDR2 YSLEER. This CDR3 has 14 residues.

The CDR3 loop is CASSLEGALYEQYF. The CDR3 coding sequence is TGCGCCAGCAGCTTAGAGGGGGCGCTTTACGAGCAGTACTTC. J is TRBJ2-7 and V is TRBV5-1, with 7 bases identical to TRBD1. The CDR3 consists of 14 residues. V shed 2 bases, J shed 4 bases, and the junction held 6 bases outside the gene matches. CDR1 is SGHRS and CDR2 is YFSETQ in the germline V gene. Full variable domain (remainder filled in from reference TRBV5-1 and TRBJ2-7): KAGVTQTPRYLIKTRGQQVTLSCSPISGHRSVSWYQQTPGQGLQFLFEYFSETQRNKGNFPGRFSGRQFSNSRSEMNVSTLELGDSALYLCASSLEGALYEQYFGPGTRLTVT.

This chain links TRBV7-2 with TRBJ2-7; 11 nucleotides match TRBD2. CDR1 is SGHTA and CDR2 is FQGNSA in the germline V gene. This CDR3 has 14 residues. V was clipped by 5 bases and J by 6 bases; unmatched bases: 6. The CDR3 here is CASSPSGRSVEQYF. The CDR3, as DNA: TGTGCCAGCAGCCCTAGCGGGAGGAGCGTCGAGCAGTACTTC.

This chain links TRBV6-5 with TRBJ2-7; 11 bases line up with TRBD1. Germline V gene data show CDR1 as MNHEY and CDR2 as SVGAGI. V trimming: 6 bases; J trimming: 7 bases; junction bases outside the gene matches: 11. This CDR3 contains 15 residues. Here the CDR3 reads CASRDGTGGRREQYF. Written as DNA, the CDR3 is TGTGCCAGCAGGGATGGGACAGGGGGACGCAGGGAGCAGTACTTC.

This chain uses TRBV5-1 with TRBJ2-1, with 9 bases lining up with TRBD2. From germline, CDR1 is SGHRS and CDR2 YFSETQ. The V gene end was trimmed by 0 bases and the J gene end by 4 bases; junction bases not matched to a gene: 8. The CDR3 runs to 17 residues. The CDR3 protein is CASSLGALAGPYNEQFF. The CDR3 nucleotides read TGCGCCAGCAGCTTGGGAGCCCTAGCGGGACCTTACAATGAGCAGTTCTTC.

Concerning this clone itself: An end of the junction does not agree with germline; a read error may underlie this. The chain is built from TRBV9 and TRBJ2-7; possibly TRBD2 for D (6 bases). This CDR3 spans 14 amino acids. Germline V gene lookup returns CDR1 SGDLS and CDR2 YYNGEE. The chain's CDR3 is CASSVVSGSDEQYF. For the CDR3, the DNA is TGTGCCAGCAGCGTAGTTAGCGGCTCCGACGAGCAGTACTTC.

The rearrangement links TRBV5-4 to TRBJ2-6; tentatively, D is TRBD1 or TRBD2 (5 bases each). V was cut by 4 bases and J by 0 bases, with 11 bases left in between. This CDR3 comprises 16 residues. CDR1 is SGHNT and CDR2 is YYREEE in the germline V gene (reference sequence). CDR3 DNA: TGTGCCAGCAGCCGGGACCTTTTCTCTGGGGCCAACGTCCTGACTTTC. Translation: CASSRDLFSGANVLTF.

This sequence joins TRBV29-1 and TRBJ2-7; the D gene is possibly TRBD2 (6 bases). Germline V gene data show CDR1 as SQVTM and CDR2 as ANQGSEA. The CDR3 length is 15 residues. The ends were cut back, 5 bases at V and 1 base at J, with 18 bases in the middle. CDR3 in amino acids: CSVKRGRDSSYEQYF. CDR3 nucleotide sequence: TGCAGCGTTAAACGGGGTCGGGACTCTTCCTACGAGCAGTACTTC.

In its sample, this clone was seen once. J is TRBJ2-4 and V is TRBV19; TRBD2 agrees at 13 bases. The CDR3 is 13 amino acids. The J segment lost 7 bases and the V segment lost 10 bases, leaving 4 bases of the junction unmatched. Germline V CDR1 and CDR2: LNHDA, SQIVND (reference sequence). The CDR3 region has the DNA TGTGCCACAGGACTAGCGGGAGTTAACATTCAGTACTTC. It codes for CATGLAGVNIQYF. Filled out from reference TRBV19 and TRBJ2-4, the complete variable domain reads DGGITQSPKYLFRKEGQNVTLSCEQNLNHDAMYWYRQDPGQGLRLIYYSQIVNDFQKGDIAEGYSVSREKKESFPLTVTSAQKNPTAFYLCATGLAGVNIQYFGAGTRLSVL.

CDR3 DNA sequence: TGTGCCACCCAGGGCTGGGGTTCCTCTGGAAACACCATATATTTT. Its protein is CATQGWGSSGNTIYF. The chain has TRBV10-3 and TRBJ1-3, with D perhaps matching TRBD1 (5 bases). Looked up from germline, CDR1 is ENHRY and CDR2 is SYGVKD. The CDR3 is 15 amino acids. Trimming removed 10 bases from V and 0 bases from J, with 16 bases in between.

The CDR3 is CASSSGTSKYNEQFF. The CDR3 DNA sequence: TGTGCCAGCAGCTCCGGGACTAGCAAGTACAATGAGCAGTTCTTC. V is TRBV13 and J is TRBJ2-1; TRBD2 agrees at 9 bases. This CDR3 spans 15 amino acids. Germline CDR1 is PRHDT and CDR2 is FYEKMQ (reference sequence). The ends lost 4 bases at V and 4 bases at J; junction bases unmatched: 5.

This clone was observed a handful of times. The rearrangement links TRBV6-6 to TRBJ2-5; tentative D call: TRBD2 (6 bases). This CDR3 is built from 13 residues. Per the germline V gene, CDR1 is MNHNY and CDR2 is SVGAGI (reference sequence). V was pared by 5 bases and J by 4 bases, with 11 bases between. In DNA form, the CDR3 reads TGTGCCAGCAGTCTGGGGGAGGCAGAGACCCAGTACTTC. Residues: CASSLGEAETQYF.